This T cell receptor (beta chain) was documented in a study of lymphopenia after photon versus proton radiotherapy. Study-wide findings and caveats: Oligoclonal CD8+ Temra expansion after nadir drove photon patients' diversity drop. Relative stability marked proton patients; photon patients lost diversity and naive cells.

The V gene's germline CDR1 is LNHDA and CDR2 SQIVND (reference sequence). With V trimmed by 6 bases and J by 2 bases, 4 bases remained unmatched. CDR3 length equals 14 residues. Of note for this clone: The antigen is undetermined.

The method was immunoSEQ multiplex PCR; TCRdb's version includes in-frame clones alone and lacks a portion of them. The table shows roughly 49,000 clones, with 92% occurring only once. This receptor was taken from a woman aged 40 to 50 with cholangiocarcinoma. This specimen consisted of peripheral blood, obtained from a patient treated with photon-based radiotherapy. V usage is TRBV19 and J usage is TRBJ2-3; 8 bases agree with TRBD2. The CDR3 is CASRREAATDTQYF. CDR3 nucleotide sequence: TGTGCCAGTAGGCGGGAGGCGGCCACAGATACGCAGTATTTT. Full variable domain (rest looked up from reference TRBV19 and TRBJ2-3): DGGITQSPKYLFRKEGQNVTLSCEQNLNHDAMYWYRQDPGQGLRLIYYSQIVNDFQKGDIAEGYSVSREKKESFPLTVTSAQKNPTAFYLCASRREAATDTQYFGPGTRLTVL.